Listed below are T cell receptor beta chains from one sample, sequenced in a study of STAT5B mutations in CD4+ large granular lymphocyte leukemia. Generated by immunoSEQ multiplex PCR, the TCRdb table keeps only in-frame clones and is missing some. The sample lists about 30,000 clones; nearly 90% were seen once. Sequencing input: CD4+ T cells from blood buffy coats. These receptors originate from a human donor in good health. The CDR3 runs from the conserved cysteine through the conserved F or W. Fields, in order: J gene, V gene, clone size, D gene, CDR3 DNA, CDR3 protein. A D gene is named only where the DNA matches it firmly. Expanded clones are given a class, and other clones once, few, many or no size at all.

J: TRBJ2-3
V: TRBV7-3
size: .
D: .
DNA: TGTGCCAGCAGCCCCGACTATGATACGCAGTATTTT
CDR3: CASSPDYDTQYF

J: TRBJ2-1
V: TRBV19
size: .
D: .
DNA: TGTGCCAGTAGTACCGGTAGCTCCTACAATGAGCAGTTCTTC
CDR3: CASSTGSSYNEQFF

J: TRBJ2-5
V: TRBV29-1
size: .
D: TRBD2
DNA: TGCAGCGTTGGGGGGGGGAAGCAAGAGACCCAGTACTTC
CDR3: CSVGGGKQETQYF

J: TRBJ2-3
V: TRBV29-1
size: once
D: .
DNA: TGCAGACCAGAGGTAGCGTCCTCGGTATCAGATACGCAGTATTTT
CDR3: CRPEVASSVSDTQYF

J: TRBJ1-5
V: TRBV4-1
size: few
D: .
DNA: TGCGCCAGCAGCCAAGTTGTGGGCAATCAGCCCCAGCATTTT
CDR3: CASSQVVGNQPQHF

J: TRBJ1-1
V: TRBV4-3
size: few
D: .
DNA: TGCGCCAGCAGCCAAGACCGAAACACTGAAGCTTTCTTT
CDR3: CASSQDRNTEAFF

J: TRBJ1-5
V: TRBV7-9
size: .
D: TRBD1
DNA: TGTGCCAGCAGCTTAGGGGACAGCATCAATCAGCCCCAGCATTTT
CDR3: CASSLGDSINQPQHF

J: TRBJ2-7
V: TRBV5-1
size: .
D: TRBD1
DNA: TGCGCCAGCAGTTCCGGGACAGGGACCGAGCAGTACTTC
CDR3: CASSSGTGTEQYF

J: TRBJ2-3
V: TRBV20-1
size: .
D: .
DNA: TGCAGTGCTAGTAGGGATACGCAGTATTTT
CDR3: CSASRDTQYF

J: TRBJ2-1
V: TRBV15
size: .
D: TRBD2
DNA: TGTGCCACCAGCCAACGACTAGCTCGGTACAATGAGCAGTTCTTC
CDR3: CATSQRLARYNEQFF

J: TRBJ2-7
V: TRBV7-2
size: .
D: TRBD2
DNA: TGTGCCAGCAGCTTTGGGGGGGGCTACGAGCAGTACTTC
CDR3: CASSFGGGYEQYF

J: TRBJ1-1
V: TRBV5-1
size: .
D: .
DNA: TGCGCCAGCAGCACCGGGACCCTGGGCGCTGAAGCTTTCTTT
CDR3: CASSTGTLGAEAFF

J: TRBJ1-4
V: TRBV6-6
size: once
D: .
DNA: TGTGCCAGCAGTTACTCTTCGGGGGGCCCTAATGAAAAACTGTTTTTT
CDR3: CASSYSSGGPNEKLFF

J: TRBJ2-1
V: TRBV28
size: .
D: .
DNA: TGTGCCAGCTTTATCGGCGGCCGCTCCTACAATGAGCAGTTCTTC
CDR3: CASFIGGRSYNEQFF

J: TRBJ2-2
V: TRBV5-1
size: .
D: TRBD2
DNA: TGCGCCAGCAGCCTAACGGGACTAGCGGGAGGCGTGGACACCGGGGAGCTGTTTTTT
CDR3: CASSLTGLAGGVDTGELFF

J: TRBJ2-1
V: TRBV19
size: .
D: TRBD2
DNA: TGTGCCAGTAGTATTAGCGGGGACCCCTACAATGAGCAGTTCTTC
CDR3: CASSISGDPYNEQFF

J: TRBJ1-2
V: TRBV15
size: .
D: TRBD1
DNA: TGTGCCACCAGCGAGCCGGGACAGTATCGCTACACCTTC
CDR3: CATSEPGQYRYTF

J: TRBJ1-5
V: TRBV28
size: few
D: .
DNA: TGTGCCAGCAGTGGGGGGTTCAATCAGCCCCAGCATTTT
CDR3: CASSGGFNQPQHF

J: TRBJ2-1
V: TRBV15
size: .
D: .
DNA: TGTGCCACCAGCAGAGATAGGGGTAGGCACAATGAGCAGTTCTTC
CDR3: CATSRDRGRHNEQFF

J: TRBJ2-2
V: TRBV5-1
size: once
D: TRBD2
DNA: TGCGCCAGCAGCAATGGAGGACTAGCGGGGACCGGGGAGCTGTTTTTT
CDR3: CASSNGGLAGTGELFF

J: TRBJ1-2
V: TRBV10-3
size: .
D: .
DNA: TGTGCCATCAAGCAGAGCTCGGGCTATGGCTACACCTTC
CDR3: CAIKQSSGYGYTF

J: TRBJ1-1
V: TRBV7-3
size: .
D: .
DNA: TGTGCCAGCAGCTTGGACAGGAACACTGAAGCTTTCTTT
CDR3: CASSLDRNTEAFF

J: TRBJ2-1
V: TRBV4-2
size: .
D: TRBD2
DNA: TGTGCCAGCAGCCACGGACTAGCGGGAGGTACCTACAATGAGCAGTTCTTC
CDR3: CASSHGLAGGTYNEQFF

J: TRBJ2-5
V: TRBV4-1
size: .
D: .
DNA: TGCGCCAGCAGCCAAGAATGGGGGCTAGCGGAAAAAGAGACCCAGTACTTC
CDR3: CASSQEWGLAEKETQYF

J: TRBJ2-7
V: TRBV5-1
size: few
D: TRBD1
DNA: TGCGCCAGCAGCTTGGGACAGGGACCCTACGAGCAGTACTTC
CDR3: CASSLGQGPYEQYF

J: TRBJ2-3
V: TRBV29-1
size: .
D: .
DNA: TGCAGCGTTGAGTTGCCGAAACAATTCACAGATACGCAGTATTTT
CDR3: CSVELPKQFTDTQYF

J: TRBJ2-7
V: TRBV2
size: .
D: .
DNA: TGTGCCAGCAGTGACTCGGCTTCTGGGTTGATCGAGCAGTACTTC
CDR3: CASSDSASGLIEQYF

J: TRBJ1-1
V: TRBV5-6
size: .
D: TRBD1
DNA: TGTGCCAGCAGCTTACTCGGACAGGGAACGGATACTGAAGCTTTCTTT
CDR3: CASSLLGQGTDTEAFF

J: TRBJ2-5
V: TRBV7-2
size: once
D: TRBD1
DNA: TGTGCCAGCAGCGTGGCGGGACAGGGCGTCAAAGAGACCCAGTACTTC
CDR3: CASSVAGQGVKETQYF

J: TRBJ1-5
V: TRBV5-6
size: .
D: .
DNA: TGTGCCAGCAGCTTTTTCGATAGAGGGCAGCCCCAGCATTTT
CDR3: CASSFFDRGQPQHF

J: TRBJ1-2
V: TRBV5-1
size: few
D: .
DNA: TGCGCCAGCAGCAACAGCCTTATCTATGGCTACACCTTC
CDR3: CASSNSLIYGYTF

J: TRBJ2-1
V: TRBV13
size: .
D: TRBD2
DNA: TGTGCCAGCAGCCCGCGACTAGCGGGAGTGAATGAGCAGTTCTTC
CDR3: CASSPRLAGVNEQFF

J: TRBJ2-7
V: TRBV19
size: .
D: TRBD1
DNA: TGTGCCAGACGGGACAGGGGAAGGGCTCCCTCCTACGAGCAGTACTTC
CDR3: CARRDRGRAPSYEQYF

J: TRBJ2-7
V: TRBV10-3
size: .
D: TRBD1
DNA: TGTGCCATCAGCCAGACAGGGGGAGGGACCTACGAGCAGTACTTC
CDR3: CAISQTGGGTYEQYF

J: TRBJ2-7
V: TRBV2
size: few
D: .
DNA: TGTGCCAGCAGGGGGACTGAGAGCTCCTACGAGCAGTACTTC
CDR3: CASRGTESSYEQYF

J: TRBJ1-2
V: TRBV19
size: few
D: .
DNA: TGTGCCAGTGTACTGGGGCAGGGAGCGTCTGGCTACACCTTC
CDR3: CASVLGQGASGYTF

J: TRBJ2-7
V: TRBV4-2
size: .
D: TRBD2
DNA: TGTGCCAGCAGCCAAGAGCTCCGGCTAGCGGGAGGGGTGCAGTACTTC
CDR3: CASSQELRLAGGVQYF